Listed here is a single TCR beta chain. Antigen: not known. Germline loops: CDR1 MNHEY, CDR2 SMNVEV (reference sequence). This CDR3 region has 15 residues. V lost 1 base and J lost 3; bases outside the gene matches: 3. This record comes from a study of T cell responses to AZD1222 COVID-19 vaccine. Regarding the study as a whole: Without day 14 samples, only post-peak T cell repertoires were studied. The number of AZD1222 recipients seropositive at baseline was only five to seven. Donors were mostly white British, more females; clonal diversity possibly underestimated.

Sequenced by immunoSEQ multiplex PCR; TCRdb stores in-frame clones only, minus some. The repertoire holds roughly 160,000 clones, with about nine tenths as singletons. Sequencing was performed on peripheral blood, taken on day 0 of AZD1222 vaccination. The sequence came from an adult in good health. V and J are TRBV27 and TRBJ2-3; 8 bases are a match to TRBD2. The CDR3 protein is CASSLWSGRTDTQYF. As DNA, the CDR3 is TGTGCCAGCAGTTTATGGAGCGGGAGAACAGATACGCAGTATTTT.